The rows below give T cell receptor beta chains drawn from one sample of a study of T-cell reconstitution after alpha-beta-depleted transplantation in children. One entry per CDR3 protein, called by TCRdb with MiXCR from the PCR reads. The sample consists of 300,000 to 350,000 distinct CDR3 sequences, approximately 20% of them appearing once. Sequencing was performed on PBMCs, mostly from graft donor cells, taken 180 days after TCRalphabeta/CD19-depleted stem cell transplant. These receptors were taken from a male patient younger than 18 who had a stem cell transplant for acute lymphoblastic leukemia, so the T cells may come from the graft donor. The CDR3 runs from the conserved cysteine through the conserved F or W. The D gene is left open where the match is weak. The listing skips clone size in some rows; elsewhere it reads once, few, many or a size class.

j_gene,d_gene,len,abundance,v_gene,CDR3nt,CDR3aa
TRBJ2-7,.,13,few,TRBV10-3,TGTGCCATCAGTGCCCGGGGCTATAGCGAGCAGTACTTC,CAISARGYSEQYF
TRBJ2-5,TRBD2,16,few,TRBV7-8,TGTGCCAGCAGCTGGGGACTAGCGGGAGATGAGGAGACCCAGTACTTC,CASSWGLAGDEETQYF
TRBJ2-1,.,15,.,TRBV20-1,TGCAGTGCTAGAGATGGGGCTAGGTATCACAATGAGCAGTTCTTC,CSARDGARYHNEQFF
TRBJ2-1,.,19,few,TRBV2,TGTGCCAGCAGTGAAGTCGTGGGGTTGGGGACGAGCTCCTACAATGAGCAGTTCTTC,CASSEVVGLGTSSYNEQFF
TRBJ2-3,.,13,few,TRBV11-2,TGTGCCAGCAGCTTGCCCCTTCGAGATACGCAGTATTTT,CASSLPLRDTQYF
TRBJ2-4,.,15,.,TRBV10-2,TGCGCCAGCAGTGAGTACGGCGCGGCCAAAAACATTCAGTACTTC,CASSEYGAAKNIQYF
TRBJ2-7,TRBD2,15,.,TRBV5-1,TGCGCCAGCAGCCCGACTAGCGGGAGTGTGTACGAGCAGTACTTC,CASSPTSGSVYEQYF
TRBJ2-7,TRBD1,14,.,TRBV20-1,TGCAGTGCTAGAGGGGACAGGGCCTCCTACGAGCAGTACTTC,CSARGDRASYEQYF
TRBJ1-1,.,15,few,TRBV12-3/TRBV12-4,TGTGCCAGCAGTTTATTCGGGCACCAGAACACTGAAGCTTTCTTT,CASSLFGHQNTEAFF
TRBJ1-2,TRBD1,15,.,TRBV27,TGTGCCAGCAGTTCGACAGGGCCGACTAACTATGGCTACACCTTC,CASSSTGPTNYGYTF
TRBJ2-7,TRBD1,13,.,TRBV10-3,TGTGCCATCAGTAAGACAGGGGGCAACGAGCAGTACTTC,CAISKTGGNEQYF
TRBJ2-7,TRBD2,14,.,TRBV20-1,TGCAGTGCTTTGGGACTAGCGGACTCCTACGAGCAGTACTTC,CSALGLADSYEQYF
TRBJ1-1,TRBD1,16,few,TRBV27,TGTGCCAGCAGTGAGCGGACAGGGGGCATTGACACTGAAGCTTTCTTT,CASSERTGGIDTEAFF
TRBJ2-3,.,14,.,TRBV4-1,TGCGCCAGCACCCACATTACGCTGGGAGGTACGCAGTATTTT,CASTHITLGGTQYF
TRBJ2-1,TRBD2,16,.,TRBV4-2,TGTGCCAGCAGCCCCGTGGGACTAGCTGCCTACAATGAGCAGTTCTTC,CASSPVGLAAYNEQFF
TRBJ2-5,TRBD2,16,few,TRBV5-1,TGCGCCAGCAGCCCCTTGGGGACTAGCGGGAGAGAGACCCAGTACTTC,CASSPLGTSGRETQYF
TRBJ2-3,TRBD1,15,few,TRBV7-6,TGTGCCAGCAGCTCCCTGACAGGGAGCACAGATACGCAGTATTTT,CASSSLTGSTDTQYF
TRBJ2-7,TRBD1,14,.,TRBV20-1,TGCAGTGCTAGCTCGACAGGGAGACGCTACGAGCAGTACTTC,CSASSTGRRYEQYF
TRBJ2-7,.,14,few,TRBV28,TGTGCCAGCAGTTTGGGACTGAATCCCTACGAGCAGTACTTC,CASSLGLNPYEQYF
TRBJ1-2,TRBD1,13,.,TRBV30,TGTGCCTGGAGCACAGGGGCTGGCTATGGCTACACCTTC,CAWSTGAGYGYTF
TRBJ2-7,.,14,few,TRBV27,TGTGCCAGCAGCTTGGACAATCGGGTCTACGAGCAGTACTTC,CASSLDNRVYEQYF
TRBJ1-1,TRBD1,14,.,TRBV20-1,TGCAGTGCTAGGCCAGGGGGGGGGGGCACTGAAGCTTTCTTT,CSARPGGGGTEAFF
TRBJ2-3,TRBD2,14,.,TRBV12-3/TRBV12-4,TGTGCCAGCAGCCCTAGCGGACCCACAGATACGCAGTATTTT,CASSPSGPTDTQYF
TRBJ2-1,.,13,few,TRBV11-2,TGTGCCAGCAGCTTGCGCTACTCCAAGGAGCAGTTCTTC,CASSLRYSKEQFF
TRBJ1-2,TRBD1,17,.,TRBV5-1,TGCGCCAGCAGTCCGGACAGGGCCCACCTCTCTAACTATGGCTACCCCTTC,CASSPDRAHLSNYGYPF